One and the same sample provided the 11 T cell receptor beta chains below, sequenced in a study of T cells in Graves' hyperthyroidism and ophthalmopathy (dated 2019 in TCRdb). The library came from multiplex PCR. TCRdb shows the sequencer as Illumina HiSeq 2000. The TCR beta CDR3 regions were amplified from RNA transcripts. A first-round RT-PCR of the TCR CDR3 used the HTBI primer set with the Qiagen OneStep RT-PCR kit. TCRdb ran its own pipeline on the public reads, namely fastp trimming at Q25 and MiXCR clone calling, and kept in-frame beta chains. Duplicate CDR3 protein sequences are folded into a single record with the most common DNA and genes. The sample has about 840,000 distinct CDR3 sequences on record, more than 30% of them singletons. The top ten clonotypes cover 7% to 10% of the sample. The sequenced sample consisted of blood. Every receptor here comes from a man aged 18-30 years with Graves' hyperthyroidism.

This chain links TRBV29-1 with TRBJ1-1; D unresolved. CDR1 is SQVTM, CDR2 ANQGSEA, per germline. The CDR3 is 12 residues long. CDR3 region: CRRETYNTEAFF. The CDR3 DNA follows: TGCAGGCGGGAGACGTATAACACTGAAGCTTTCTTT.

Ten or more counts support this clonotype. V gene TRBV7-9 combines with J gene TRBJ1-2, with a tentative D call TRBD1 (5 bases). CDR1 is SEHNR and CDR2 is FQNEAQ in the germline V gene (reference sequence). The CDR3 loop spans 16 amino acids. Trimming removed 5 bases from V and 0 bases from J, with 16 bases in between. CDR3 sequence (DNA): TGTGCCAGCAGCCCTTTTGGGGGACGATCTAACTATGGCTACACCTTC. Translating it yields CASSPFGGRSNYGYTF.

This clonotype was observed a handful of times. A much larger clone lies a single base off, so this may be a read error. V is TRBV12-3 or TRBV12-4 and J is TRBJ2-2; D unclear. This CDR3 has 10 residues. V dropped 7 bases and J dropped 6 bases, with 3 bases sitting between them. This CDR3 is CASMAGELFF. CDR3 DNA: TGTGCCAGCATGGCCGGGGAGCTGTTTTTT.

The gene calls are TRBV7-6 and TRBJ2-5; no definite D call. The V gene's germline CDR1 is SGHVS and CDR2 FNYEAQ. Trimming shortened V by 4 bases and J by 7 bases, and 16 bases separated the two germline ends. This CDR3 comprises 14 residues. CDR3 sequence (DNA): TGTGCCAGCAGCTCCGATCGGCAGCGATGGACCCAGTACTTC. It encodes CASSSDRQRWTQYF.

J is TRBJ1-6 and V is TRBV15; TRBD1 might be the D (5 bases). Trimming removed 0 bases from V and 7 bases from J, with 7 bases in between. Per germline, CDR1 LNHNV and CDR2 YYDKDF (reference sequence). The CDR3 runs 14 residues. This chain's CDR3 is CATSREGPNSPLHF. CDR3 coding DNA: TGTGCCACCAGCAGAGAGGGGCCGAATTCACCCCTCCACTTT.

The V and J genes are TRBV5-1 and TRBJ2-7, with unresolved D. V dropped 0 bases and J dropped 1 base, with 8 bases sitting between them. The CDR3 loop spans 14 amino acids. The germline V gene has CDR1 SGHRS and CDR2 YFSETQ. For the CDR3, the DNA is TGCGCCAGCAGCTTGGGTTTCCCTTCCTACGAGCAGTACTTC. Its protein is CASSLGFPSYEQYF.

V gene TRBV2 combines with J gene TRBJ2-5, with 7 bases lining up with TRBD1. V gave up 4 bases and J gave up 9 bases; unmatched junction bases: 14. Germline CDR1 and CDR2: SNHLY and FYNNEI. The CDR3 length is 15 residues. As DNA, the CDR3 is TGTGCCAGCAGTGTAGGACAGGAATCGGATCAGCCCCAGTACTTC. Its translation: CASSVGQESDQPQYF.

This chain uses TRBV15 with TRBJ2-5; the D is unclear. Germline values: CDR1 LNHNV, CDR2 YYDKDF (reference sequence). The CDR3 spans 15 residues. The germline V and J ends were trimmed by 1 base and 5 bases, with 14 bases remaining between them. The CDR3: CATSRAPVQYETQYF. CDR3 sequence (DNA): TGTGCCACCAGCAGAGCCCCTGTCCAATATGAGACCCAGTACTTC.

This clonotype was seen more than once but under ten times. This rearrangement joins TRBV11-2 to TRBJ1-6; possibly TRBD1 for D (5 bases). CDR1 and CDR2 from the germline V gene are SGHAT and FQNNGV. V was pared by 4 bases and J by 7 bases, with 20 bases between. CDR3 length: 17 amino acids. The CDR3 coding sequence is TGTGCCAGCAGCTCCCCCCCTGGGGGGAGCGGGAATTCACCCCTCCACTTT. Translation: CASSSPPGGSGNSPLHF.

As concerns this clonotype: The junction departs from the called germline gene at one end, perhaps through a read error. In nucleotides, the CDR3 is TGTGCCAGCAGTTACGGCAGAATTAATGAAGAACTGTTTTTT. Protein product: CASSYGRINEELFF. This rearrangement joins TRBV6-5 to TRBJ1-4; D is uncertain. The germline V gene has CDR1 MNHEY and CDR2 SVGAGI. The CDR3 extends over 14 amino acids.

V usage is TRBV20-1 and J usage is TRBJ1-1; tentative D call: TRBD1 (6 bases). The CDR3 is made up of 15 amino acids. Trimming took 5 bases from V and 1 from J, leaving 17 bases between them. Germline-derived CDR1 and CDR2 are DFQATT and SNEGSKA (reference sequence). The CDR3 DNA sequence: TGCAGTGCTGGACGCGGGGCGGGGGCGAACACTGAAGCTTTCTTT. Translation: CSAGRGAGANTEAFF.